Listed below are T cell receptor beta chains from one sample, sequenced in a study of blood T cell repertoires in COVID-19. Clones were sequenced by immunoSEQ multiplex PCR, and TCRdb holds only the in-frame ones, with some missing. Of about 220,000 clones in the sample, around 81% were seen once. The material sequenced was peripheral blood. The receptor set was obtained from an older woman with acute or convalescent COVID-19. Both conserved end residues are part of each CDR3. D genes are given only for firm matches. For some rows the clone size is stated as once, few or many, or as a class when expanded; others skip it.

d_call	clone_size	cdr3_length	v_call	j_call	cdr3_aa	cdr3_nt
.	.	13	TRBV6-2/TRBV6-3	TRBJ2-2	CASSYRGTGELFF	TGTGCCAGCAGTTACCGGGGCACCGGGGAGCTGTTTTTT
.	once	15	TRBV4-3	TRBJ2-3	CASSQGGSRTDTQYF	TGCGCCAGCAGCCAAGGAGGCTCACGCACAGATACGCAGTATTTT
TRBD1	.	14	TRBV7-2	TRBJ2-1	CASSSRGQANEQFF	TGTGCCAGCAGCTCTAGGGGGCAGGCCAATGAGCAGTTCTTC
.	.	14	TRBV3-1/TRBV3-2	TRBJ2-5	CASSRHSVEETQYF	TGTGCCAGCAGCCGCCATAGCGTCGAAGAGACCCAGTACTTC
.	few	12	TRBV6-5	TRBJ1-5	CASKGDNQPQHF	TGTGCCAGCAAGGGGGACAATCAGCCCCAGCATTTT
TRBD2	many	13	TRBV12-3/TRBV12-4	TRBJ2-1	CASSFHSGGATIF	TGTGCCAGCAGCTTCCATAGCGGGGGGGCCACGATCTTC
.	.	15	TRBV6-1	TRBJ1-5	CASSDTGQLSQPQHF	TGTGCCAGCAGTGATACCGGACAGTTGAGCCAGCCCCAGCATTTT
TRBD1	.	15	TRBV10-3	TRBJ1-5	CAISDHRQGDQPQHF	TGTGCCATCAGTGACCATAGACAGGGGGATCAGCCCCAGCATTTT
TRBD2	.	16	TRBV27	TRBJ2-7	CASSFQGTRAGNEQYF	TGTGCCAGCAGTTTTCAAGGGACTCGAGCGGGAAACGAGCAGTACTTC
TRBD1	.	14	TRBV30	TRBJ1-3	CACGQGAVGNTIYF	TGTGCCTGCGGACAGGGGGCGGTTGGAAACACCATATATTTT
.	once	13	TRBV5-1	TRBJ1-1	CASSFSHYREAFF	TGCGCCAGCAGCTTTTCTCATTATAGGGAGGCTTTCTTT
TRBD2	.	17	TRBV25-1	TRBJ2-1	CASSRSSGVSSYNEQFF	TGTGCCAGCAGCCGATCCAGCGGGGTCAGCTCCTACAATGAGCAGTTCTTC
TRBD1	once	13	TRBV10-3	TRBJ2-3	CAISQGAADTQYF	TGTGCCATCAGTCAGGGGGCGGCAGATACGCAGTATTTT
TRBD1	many	13	TRBV19	TRBJ1-4	CASSRQGDEKLFF	TGTGCCAGTAGTAGGCAGGGGGATGAAAAACTGTTTTTT
.	.	15	TRBV5-1	TRBJ2-5	CASSLAGGGGETQYF	TGCGCCAGCAGCTTGGCGGGGGGCGGAGGGGAGACCCAGTACTTC
.	.	14	TRBV9	TRBJ2-7	CASSVLMSSYEQYF	TGTGCCAGCAGCGTTCTAATGAGCTCCTACGAGCAGTACTTC
TRBD1	.	16	TRBV7-9	TRBJ1-2	CASSSGGETVNYGYTF	TGTGCCAGCAGCTCAGGGGGCGAAACAGTGAACTATGGCTACACCTTC
TRBD1	.	13	TRBV6-2/TRBV6-3	TRBJ2-7	CASSPGTGYEQYF	TGTGCCAGCAGCCCCGGGACAGGCTACGAGCAGTACTTC
.	.	15	TRBV6-2/TRBV6-3	TRBJ2-7	CASSYGTVQGGEQYF	TGTGCCAGCAGTTACGGGACTGTCCAGGGTGGGGAGCAGTACTTC
.	.	18	TRBV2	TRBJ1-2	CASRYRPREPTSIYGYTF	TGTGCCAGCAGGTATAGGCCCCGGGAACCGACTTCAATATATGGCTACACCTTC
.	.	16	TRBV5-1	TRBJ1-4	CASSPPDSRGAEKLFF	TGCGCCAGCAGCCCACCCGACAGCCGCGGGGCTGAAAAACTGTTTTTT
.	.	15	TRBV14	TRBJ1-1	CASSQSRGPGAEAFF	TGTGCCAGCAGCCAATCCAGGGGTCCTGGGGCTGAAGCTTTCTTT
TRBD1	.	18	TRBV11-2	TRBJ2-2	CASSRLGTRTGVTGELFF	TGTGCCAGCAGCCGTCTAGGCACCCGGACAGGGGTCACCGGGGAGCTGTTTTTT
TRBD1	.	15	TRBV11-3	TRBJ2-1	CASSHEQGVRNEQFF	TGTGCCAGCAGCCACGAACAGGGGGTTAGGAATGAGCAGTTCTTC
.	.	14	TRBV25-1	TRBJ2-3	CASSDASSTDTQYF	TGTGCCAGCAGTGATGCTAGTAGCACAGATACGCAGTATTTT
.	.	15	TRBV6-5	TRBJ2-5	CASSTQGVDWETQYF	TGTGCCAGCAGTACACAGGGCGTCGATTGGGAGACCCAGTACTTC
.	.	12	TRBV9	TRBJ2-2	CASSVEPGELFF	TGTGCCAGCAGCGTAGAGCCCGGGGAGCTGTTTTTT
.	.	14	TRBV5-6	TRBJ1-5	CASSLVGRDQPQHF	TGTGCCAGCAGCTTGGTGGGGCGCGATCAGCCCCAGCATTTT
.	.	14	TRBV15	TRBJ1-1	CATAPEQSPTEAFF	TGTGCCACCGCACCGGAACAGAGCCCCACTGAAGCTTTCTTT
.	.	17	TRBV19	TRBJ1-5	CASSIRLTGLGNQPQHF	TGTGCCAGTAGTATACGGTTAACAGGGTTGGGGAATCAGCCCCAGCATTTT
.	.	14	TRBV3-1/TRBV3-2	TRBJ2-2	CASGRVLNTGELFF	TGTGCCAGCGGGAGAGTCCTGAACACCGGGGAGCTGTTTTTT
TRBD2	.	18	TRBV9	TRBJ2-3	CASSVGFGGAGSTDTQYF	TGTGCCAGCAGCGTGGGTTTCGGGGGGGCCGGTAGCACAGATACGCAGTATTTT
.	.	16	TRBV4-3	TRBJ1-1	CASSQGWVDSNTEAFF	TGCGCCAGCAGCCAAGGTTGGGTTGACTCGAACACTGAAGCTTTCTTT
TRBD1	.	19	TRBV2	TRBJ1-6	CASKRSGQPHEAYNSPLHF	TGTGCCAGCAAGAGGTCGGGACAGCCGCATGAAGCCTATAATTCACCCCTCCACTTT
TRBD1	.	16	TRBV18	TRBJ1-5	CASSPGTGYSNQPQHF	TGTGCCAGCTCACCAGGGACAGGGTATAGCAATCAGCCCCAGCATTTT
TRBD1	.	17	TRBV5-5	TRBJ1-3	CASSLVWGQGRGNTIYF	TGTGCCAGCAGCTTGGTTTGGGGACAGGGAAGAGGAAACACCATATATTTT
.	.	13	TRBV6-5	TRBJ1-3	CASNRVSGNTIYF	TGTGCCAGTAACAGGGTGTCTGGAAACACCATATATTTT
TRBD1	.	13	TRBV7-9	TRBJ2-1	CASSLLQGNEQFF	TGTGCCAGCAGCTTATTACAGGGGAATGAGCAGTTCTTC
TRBD2	.	12	TRBV19	TRBJ2-3	CASRDYTDTQYF	TGTGCCAGTCGGGACTACACAGATACGCAGTATTTT
.	.	13	TRBV7-9	TRBJ1-5	CASSLEVQQPQHF	TGTGCCAGCAGCTTAGAAGTACAGCAGCCCCAGCATTTT
TRBD1	once	15	TRBV7-2	TRBJ1-2	CASSLDTDRGYGYTF	TGTGCCAGCAGCTTAGATACCGACAGGGGTTATGGCTACACCTTC
.	once	13	TRBV9	TRBJ2-1	CASSVNSNNEQFF	TGTGCCAGCAGCGTAAACTCCAACAATGAGCAGTTCTTC
.	.	12	TRBV6-6	TRBJ1-6	CAAGRQNSPLHF	TGTGCTGCGGGCAGGCAAAATTCACCCCTCCACTTT
.	.	13	TRBV11-1	TRBJ2-1	CASSFEEANEQFF	TGTGCCAGCAGCTTCGAGGAGGCCAATGAGCAGTTCTTC
.	once	16	TRBV5-3	TRBJ2-7	CARSSLPGSWGDEQYF	TGTGCCAGAAGCAGCCTGCCCGGGTCGTGGGGGGACGAGCAGTACTTC
TRBD1	.	16	TRBV9	TRBJ1-6	CASSLGQGTYNSPLHF	TGTGCCAGCAGCTTGGGACAGGGGACCTATAATTCACCCCTCCACTTT
.	.	16	TRBV12-2	TRBJ1-5	CASRLERTLSNQPQHF	TGTGCAAGTCGCTTAGAAAGGACTTTAAGCAATCAGCCCCAGCATTTT
TRBD1	many	13	TRBV7-2	TRBJ1-6	CASRSTGDSPLHF	TGTGCCAGCAGATCGACAGGGGACTCACCCCTCCACTTT
TRBD2	.	17	TRBV5-1	TRBJ2-5	CASSFGLAGGAVETQYF	TGCGCCAGCAGCTTCGGACTAGCGGGGGGAGCAGTGGAGACCCAGTACTTC
.	.	14	TRBV5-1	TRBJ1-6	CASSLSVGNSPLHF	TGCGCCAGCAGCTTGTCGGTCGGGAATTCACCCCTCCACTTT
.	.	13	TRBV5-1	TRBJ2-3	CASSLVAGDTQYF	TGCGCCAGCAGCTTGGTCGCGGGAGATACGCAGTATTTT
.	few	13	TRBV7-2	TRBJ2-7	CASSRLVGDEQYF	TGTGCCAGCAGTAGGCTAGTAGGGGACGAGCAGTACTTC
.	.	15	TRBV9	TRBJ1-4	CASSTHAGRDEKLFF	TGTGCCAGCAGCACCCACGCGGGCCGGGATGAAAAACTGTTTTTT
TRBD1	.	15	TRBV2	TRBJ2-1	CASSVRGQGGNEQFF	TGTGCCAGCAGTGTACGGGGACAGGGAGGAAATGAGCAGTTCTTC
.	.	11	TRBV27	TRBJ2-2	CASLGSGELFF	TGTGCCAGCCTAGGGAGCGGGGAGCTGTTTTTT